The present entry profiles one T cell receptor (beta chain) with its context. What it recognizes is unknown. Every sample had a minimum of 6 million PBMCs isolated. Germline V gene sequence: CDR1 MGHRA, CDR2 YSYEKL. The CDR3 extends over 13 amino acids. Trimming left V 4 bases short and J 9 bases short, with 15 bases between. The entry originates in a study of blood T cells in healthy people across ages. The study's findings and limits: Higher diversity and more naive CD4+ cells were features of long-lived donors, compared to aged donors. TCR beta diversity per million T cells fell roughly linearly with age.

Next came a second PCR, run for about 6 to 12 cycles, which used a sample-barcoded 5' primer along with a J-beta primer mix. Tags on each cDNA molecule came from a template-switch adaptor with 12 random nucleotides. TCRdb processed the 5' RACE reads anew with MiXCR; each CDR3 protein has one entry. The repertoire holds about a million distinct CDR3 sequences, about two fifths seen once, with roughly 13% in the top ten. The receptor was derived from a man aged 18 to 35 in good health. The rearrangement links TRBV4-1 to TRBJ1-1, with D tentatively TRBD1 (6 bases). Sequenced sample: blood. CDR3 region: CASSPTGILKAFF. The CDR3 coding sequence is TGCGCCAGCAGCCCTACAGGGATTTTAAAAGCTTTCTTT.